This TCR beta chain appears in the sequencing data of a study of Graves' ophthalmopathy and Graves' hyperthyroidism. Findings and limits, study-wide: Cross-validated, the 13-signature model showed 87.88%/81.08% sensitivity/specificity, and 80%/75% in the test set. Its predictions of ophthalmopathy progression gave the model 65% to 71% sensitivity and 72% to 85% specificity.

Germline lookup yields CDR1 LNHDA and CDR2 SQIVND (reference sequence). The CDR3 length is 20 residues. Trimming took 5 bases from V and 2 from J; bases not matched to a gene: 23. As concerns this clonotype: Its antigen remains unidentified.

Amplified material comprised TCR beta CDR3 regions derived from RNA transcripts. Second-round multiplex PCR came after a first-round RT-PCR that employed HTBI primers. TCRdb re-called the multiplex PCR reads through MiXCR, storing one row per CDR3 protein. The sample shows about 600,000 distinct CDR3 sequences, roughly 39% of them seen only once. In this cohort, patients with other autoimmune diseases, uncontrolled infections, pregnancy or lactation were excluded. Diagnosis was based on clinical symptoms, serum thyroxine, TRAb, thyroid ultrasound and orbital computed tomography. This receptor was identified in an adult man with Graves' hyperthyroidism. The chain carries TRBV19 and TRBJ2-5; 7 bases line up with TRBD2. The sample taken for sequencing was peripheral blood or thyroid tissue (not recorded which). CDR3 loop: CASSQPGGAGLLNFQETQYF. CDR3 nucleotide sequence: TGTGCCAGTAGTCAACCCGGAGGGGCGGGACTACTCAATTTTCAAGAGACCCAGTACTTC.